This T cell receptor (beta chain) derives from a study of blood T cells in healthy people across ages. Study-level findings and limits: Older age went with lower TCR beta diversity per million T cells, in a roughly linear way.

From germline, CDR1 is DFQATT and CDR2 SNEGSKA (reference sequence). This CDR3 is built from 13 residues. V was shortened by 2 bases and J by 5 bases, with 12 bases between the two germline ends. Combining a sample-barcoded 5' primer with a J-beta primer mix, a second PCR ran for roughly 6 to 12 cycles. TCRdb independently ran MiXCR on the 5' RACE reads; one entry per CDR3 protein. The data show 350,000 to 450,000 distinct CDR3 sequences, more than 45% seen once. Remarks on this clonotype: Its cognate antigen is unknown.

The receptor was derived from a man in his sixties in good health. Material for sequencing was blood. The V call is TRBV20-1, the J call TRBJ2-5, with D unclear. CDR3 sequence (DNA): TGCAGTGCTAGACACCACGCGACGGAGACCCAGTACTTC. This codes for CSARHHATETQYF.